This T cell receptor beta chain was sequenced for a study of T cell clusters in autoimmune cytopenias. Study outcomes and limitations: The T cell clusters came from computational analysis alone and lack functional validation.

One tube held mixed TRB-A and TRB-B primer pools for touch-down PCR. One entry per CDR3 protein, without DNA, is what TCRdb gives after re-calling the multiplex PCR reads. The sample includes some 6,900 distinct CDR3 sequences. CDR3 length equals 16 residues. CDR1 is SGHVS, CDR2 FNYEAQ, per germline. Roughly 38,000 genome equivalents of blood DNA were amplified for TRB. Measured by frequency, this clonotype is medium-sized (0.01 to 0.1%). The antigen remains unidentified. Another study also made use of these data, one on T cell repertoires in aging, cancer and after chemotherapy. That investigation notes: Immunological memory after chemotherapy cannot be judged from the repertoire data.

The V and J genes are TRBV7-6 and TRBJ2-3; no DNA is available, so the TRBD2 call from TCRdb remains unchecked. The source of this sequence is a human donor in good health. Material for sequencing was peripheral blood. CDR3 amino acids: CASSPLGPTSTDTQYF.